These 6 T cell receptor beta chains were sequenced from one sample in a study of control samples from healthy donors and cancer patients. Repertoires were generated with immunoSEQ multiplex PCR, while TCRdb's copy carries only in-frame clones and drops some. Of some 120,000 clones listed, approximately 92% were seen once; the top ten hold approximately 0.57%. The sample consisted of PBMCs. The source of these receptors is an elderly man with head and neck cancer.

Here the CDR3 reads CASSITGGNSPLHF. The CDR3 nucleotides read TGTGCCAGTAGTATCACAGGGGGTAATTCACCCCTCCACTTT. The rearrangement uses TRBV19 and TRBJ1-6; 8 bases are shared with TRBD1. The CDR3 runs 14 residues. V was clipped by 3 bases and J by 6 bases; unmatched bases: 1. Germline V CDR1 and CDR2: LNHDA, SQIVND (reference sequence).

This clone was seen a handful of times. In DNA, the CDR3 is TGTGCCAGCAGCTTAGGGCGGGGGGCCCCCTACTACAATGAGCAGTTCTTC. Its protein product is CASSLGRGAPYYNEQFF. The chain combines TRBV7-8 with TRBJ2-1, with 8 positions matching TRBD2. The CDR3 totals 17 residues. Germline CDR1 SGHVS, CDR2 FQNEAQ. Trimming removed 1 base from V and 3 bases from J; junction bases left unmatched: 8.

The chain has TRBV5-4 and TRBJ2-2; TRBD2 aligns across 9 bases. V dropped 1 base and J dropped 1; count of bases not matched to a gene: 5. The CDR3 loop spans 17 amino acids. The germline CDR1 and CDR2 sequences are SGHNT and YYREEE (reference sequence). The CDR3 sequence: CASSLKGSGGNTGELFF. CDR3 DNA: TGTGCCAGCAGCTTGAAGGGTAGCGGGGGGAACACCGGGGAGCTGTTTTTT.

The CDR3 spells CASSQVFTGTGGAYGYTF. CDR3 sequence (DNA): TGCGCCAGCAGCCAAGTATTCACCGGGACAGGGGGCGCCTATGGCTACACCTTC. The rearrangement uses TRBV4-1 and TRBJ1-2, with 12 bases aligning to TRBD1. Germline CDR1 reads MGHRA; CDR2 reads YSYEKL. The junction had 10 bases not matched to a gene; V was cut back by 1 base and J by 4 bases. This CDR3 has 18 amino acids.

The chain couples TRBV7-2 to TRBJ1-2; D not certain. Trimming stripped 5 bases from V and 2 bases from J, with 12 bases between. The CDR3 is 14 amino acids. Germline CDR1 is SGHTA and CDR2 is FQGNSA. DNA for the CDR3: TGTGCCAGCAGCCTTGACGGGAGGAACTATGGCTACACCTTC. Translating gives CASSLDGRNYGYTF.

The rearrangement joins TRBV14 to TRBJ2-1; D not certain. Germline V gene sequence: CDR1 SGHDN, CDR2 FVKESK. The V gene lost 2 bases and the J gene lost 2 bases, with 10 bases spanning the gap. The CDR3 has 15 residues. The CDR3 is CASSQLWQTYNEQFF. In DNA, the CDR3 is TGTGCCAGCAGCCAACTTTGGCAGACCTACAATGAGCAGTTCTTC.